This T cell receptor (beta chain) came from a study of beta chain features in type 1 diabetes (dated by TCRdb to between 2018 and 2020). Regarding the complete study: No differences in mean age, gender distribution, total cell number or subset yield were found between patients and healthy donors. Regulatory and stem cell-like memory subsets were obtained from only 8 patients and roughly eight healthy donors, while naive and central memory subsets were obtained from all 30 or so donors. A total of around 110,000,000 sorted cells were examined across all samples, and RNA yield correlated strongly with the number of cells per subset. In the study, TCRB repertoires of sorted circulating CD4+ T cell subsets from recently diagnosed type 1 diabetes patients were compared with those of matched healthy donors.

The entire amount of isolated RNA was reverse transcribed using the High Capacity cDNA Reverse Transcription Kit, so the sequenced TCRB transcripts were expressed ones. Naive, central memory and regulatory T cell samples underwent deep immunoSEQ sequencing, averaging roughly 3.5 million total reads per sample. Sorted cells were lysed in RLT buffer, and RNA was extracted using DNase-treated RNeasy Micro or Mini kits according to cell number. Each cell subset was processed separately to prevent cross-contamination, with patient and healthy donor samples processed together. The immunoSEQ multiplex PCR was used to amplify TCRB sequences from cDNA, yielding 87-bp fragments that span the CDR3 region. Sequencing of the amplicons was performed on the Illumina HiSeq platform. From the authors' description of their analysis: PCR bias was corrected computationally using synthetic template baselines, and reads within Hamming distance 2 were collapsed, with unmergeable singletons discarded. Reads were aligned against IMGT to assign V, D and J genes, CDR3 length and insertions or deletions at six rearrangement sites. Within each subset, clonotype counts were normalized to sorted cell number, after which true diversity and Gini coefficients were computed with the tcR R package. Repertoire sharing was quantified using the overlap coefficient calculated on TCRB nucleotide sequences. As a proxy for the pre-selection repertoire, out-of-frame TCRB sequences from naive cells were analyzed. The table was pulled from immuneACCESS by TCRdb, which kept in-frame rearrangements only. Such tables lose some clones; where checked, under half of the loss comes from unresolved V genes, and the rest has no known cause. That table gives V, J and clone size, and the DNA gave D and trimming. In all, the sample holds under 850,000 clones, and roughly 12% of those were seen once. Of the sample, about 0.02% is held by the ten largest clones.

The junction shows trimming of 0 bases on V and 7 bases on J, plus 13 bases between the germline ends. The germline V gene (reference sequence) sets CDR1 to SGHNT and CDR2 to YYREEE. The CDR3 starts with the cysteine, ends with the phenylalanine, and has 14 residues. Left in the record is the CDR3 DNA by itself, 42 bases read in frame from the first base. Each donor gave one peripheral blood draw, about 110 mL on average, collected into heparinised tubes. Naive, central memory, regulatory and stem cell-like memory CD4+ T cells were sorted on a BD FACSAria II using a panel including CD45RO, CCR7, CD25, CD127, CD95 and CD27. Every sorted population had a purity above 95%. PBMCs were separated immediately by Lymphoprep density gradient centrifugation and were stained directly, without being cultured. To minimize batch effects, samples were stained and sorted in pairs, one healthy donor with one patient per experiment.

Comments on this clone: It lacks a known antigen. Qualities for individual bases were not recorded, and no much larger clone is one base off.

Summary of the overall study and its limitations: Patients with type 1 diabetes made fewer insertions and deleted more nucleotides at VDJ recombination sites, implying thymic rearrangement abnormalities. PCR might favor shorter templates, but patient and control samples were amplified and corrected together, so any skew would affect both groups equally. Because cDNA was sequenced instead of genomic DNA, activated cells with high expression could be over-represented, although the groups did not differ in activation or CD3 levels. The naive, central memory and regulatory TCRB repertoires appeared to resemble one another more closely among patients than among healthy donors. In all four CD4+ subsets, TCRB CDR3 length was moderately but significantly shorter in type 1 diabetes patients. Only small numbers of individuals were included in the HLA sub-analyses, which left unresolved whether HLA type had any influence on TCRB rearrangement.

Sample: naive CD4+ T cells from blood. The sample's cell subset or site label, decoded: true naive CD4+ T cells. The rearranged segments are TRBV5-4 and TRBJ1-1, with the D segment identity uncertain. This clonotype was obtained from a man aged 18 to 29 with type 1 diabetes. The CDR3 in this case is CASSLASGQHEAFF. Read as DNA, the sequence is TGTGCCAGCAGCTTGGCGTCTGGGCAGCATGAAGCTTTCTTT.